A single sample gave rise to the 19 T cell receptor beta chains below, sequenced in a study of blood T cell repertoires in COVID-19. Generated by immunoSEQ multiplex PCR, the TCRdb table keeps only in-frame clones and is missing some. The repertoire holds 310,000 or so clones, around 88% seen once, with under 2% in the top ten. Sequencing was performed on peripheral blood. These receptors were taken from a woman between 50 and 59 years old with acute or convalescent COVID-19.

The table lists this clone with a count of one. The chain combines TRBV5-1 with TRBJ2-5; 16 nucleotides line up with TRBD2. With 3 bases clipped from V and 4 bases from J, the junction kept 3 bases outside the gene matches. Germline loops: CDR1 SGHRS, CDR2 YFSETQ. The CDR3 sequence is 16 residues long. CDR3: CASSSGLAGGGETQYF. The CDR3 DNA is TGCGCCAGCAGCTCGGGACTAGCGGGAGGGGGAGAGACCCAGTACTTC. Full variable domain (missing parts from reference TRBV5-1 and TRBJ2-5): KAGVTQTPRYLIKTRGQQVTLSCSPISGHRSVSWYQQTPGQGLQFLFEYFSETQRNKGNFPGRFSGRQFSNSRSEMNVSTLELGDSALYLCASSSGLAGGGETQYFGPGTRLLVL.

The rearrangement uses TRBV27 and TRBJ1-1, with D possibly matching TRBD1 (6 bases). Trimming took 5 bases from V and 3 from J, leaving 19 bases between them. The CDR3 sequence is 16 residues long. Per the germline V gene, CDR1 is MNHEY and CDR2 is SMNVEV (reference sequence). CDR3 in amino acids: CASSRPGTRFDTEAFF. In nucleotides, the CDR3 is TGTGCCAGCAGTCGTCCCGGGACAAGGTTCGACACTGAAGCTTTCTTT.

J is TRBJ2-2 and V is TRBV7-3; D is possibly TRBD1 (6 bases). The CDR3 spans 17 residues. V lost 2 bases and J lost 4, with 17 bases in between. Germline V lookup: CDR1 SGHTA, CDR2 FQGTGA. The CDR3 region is CASSLLWGPTGTGELFF. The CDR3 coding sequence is TGTGCCAGCAGCTTACTTTGGGGGCCTACAGGCACCGGGGAGCTGTTTTTT.

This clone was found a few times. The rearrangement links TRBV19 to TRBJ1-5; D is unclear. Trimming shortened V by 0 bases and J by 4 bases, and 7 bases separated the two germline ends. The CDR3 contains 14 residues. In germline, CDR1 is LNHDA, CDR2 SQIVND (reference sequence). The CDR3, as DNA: TGTGCCAGTAGTATAGACCGGAGAAATCAGCCCCAGCATTTT. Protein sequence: CASSIDRRNQPQHF.

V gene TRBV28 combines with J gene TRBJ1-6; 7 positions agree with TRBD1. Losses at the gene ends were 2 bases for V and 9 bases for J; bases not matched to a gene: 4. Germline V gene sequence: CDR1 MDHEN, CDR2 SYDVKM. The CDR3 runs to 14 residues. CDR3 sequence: CASSLQGVVSPLHF. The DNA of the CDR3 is TGTGCCAGCAGTTTACAGGGGGTGGTTTCACCCCTCCACTTT.

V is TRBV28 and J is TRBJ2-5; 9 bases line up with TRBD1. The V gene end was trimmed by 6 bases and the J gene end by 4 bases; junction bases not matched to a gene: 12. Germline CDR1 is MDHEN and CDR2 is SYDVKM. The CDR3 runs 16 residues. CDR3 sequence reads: CASSPAGTGRRETQYF. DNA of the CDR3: TGTGCCAGCAGCCCAGCCGGGACAGGGCGTCGAGAGACCCAGTACTTC.

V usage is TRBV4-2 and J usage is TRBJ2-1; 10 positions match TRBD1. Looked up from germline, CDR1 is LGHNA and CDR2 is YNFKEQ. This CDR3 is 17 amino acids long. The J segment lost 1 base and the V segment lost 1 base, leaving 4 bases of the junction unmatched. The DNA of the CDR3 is TGTGCCAGCAGCCAAGCTGCGGGACAGGGGTCCTACAATGAGCAGTTCTTC. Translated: CASSQAAGQGSYNEQFF.

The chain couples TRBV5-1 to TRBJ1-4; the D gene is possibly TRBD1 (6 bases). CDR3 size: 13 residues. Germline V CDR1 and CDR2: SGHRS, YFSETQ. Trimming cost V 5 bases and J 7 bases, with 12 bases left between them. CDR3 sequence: CASSSPRGEKLFF. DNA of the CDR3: TGCGCCAGCAGTTCCCCCAGGGGTGAAAAACTGTTTTTT.

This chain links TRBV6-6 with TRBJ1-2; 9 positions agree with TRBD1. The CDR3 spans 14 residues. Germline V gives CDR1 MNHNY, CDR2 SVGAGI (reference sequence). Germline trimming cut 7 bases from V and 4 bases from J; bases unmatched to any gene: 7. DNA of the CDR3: TGTGCCAGCACCCTAACGACAGGGGGCTATGGCTACACCTTC. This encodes CASTLTTGGYGYTF.

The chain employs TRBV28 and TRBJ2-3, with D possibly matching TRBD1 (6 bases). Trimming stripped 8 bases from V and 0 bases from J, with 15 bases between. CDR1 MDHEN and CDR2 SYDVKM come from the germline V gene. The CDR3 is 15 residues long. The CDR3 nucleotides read TGTGCCAGCGACCTACAGGGTCCTAGCACAGATACGCAGTATTTT. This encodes CASDLQGPSTDTQYF. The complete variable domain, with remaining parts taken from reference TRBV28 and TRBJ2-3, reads DVKVTQSSRYLVKRTGEKVFLECVQDMDHENMFWYRQDPGLGLRLIYFSYDVKMKEKGDIPEGYSVSREKKERFSLILESASTNQTSMYLCASDLQGPSTDTQYFGPGTRLTVL.

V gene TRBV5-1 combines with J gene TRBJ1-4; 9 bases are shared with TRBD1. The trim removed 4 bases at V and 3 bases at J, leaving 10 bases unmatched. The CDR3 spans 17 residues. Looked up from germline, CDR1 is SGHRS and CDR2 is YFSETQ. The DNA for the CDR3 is TGCGCCAGCAGCAGTGGACAGGGGCCGCTACCTAATGAAAAACTGTTTTTT. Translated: CASSSGQGPLPNEKLFF.

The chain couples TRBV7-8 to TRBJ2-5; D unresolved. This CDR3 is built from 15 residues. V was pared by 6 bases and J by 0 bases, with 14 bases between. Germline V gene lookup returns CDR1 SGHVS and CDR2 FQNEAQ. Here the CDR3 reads CASRFRLLYQETQYF. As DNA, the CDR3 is TGTGCCAGCAGATTTCGGTTACTCTACCAAGAGACCCAGTACTTC.

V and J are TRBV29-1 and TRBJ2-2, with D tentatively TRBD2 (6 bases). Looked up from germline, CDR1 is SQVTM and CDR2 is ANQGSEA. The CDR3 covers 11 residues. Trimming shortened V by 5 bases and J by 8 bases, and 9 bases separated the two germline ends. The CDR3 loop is CSVIAGGELFF. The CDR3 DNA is TGCAGCGTTATCGCGGGGGGGGAGCTGTTTTTT.

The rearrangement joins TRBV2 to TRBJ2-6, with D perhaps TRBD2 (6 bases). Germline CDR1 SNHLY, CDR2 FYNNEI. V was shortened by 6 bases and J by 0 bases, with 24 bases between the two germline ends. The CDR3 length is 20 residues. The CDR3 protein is CASRDDGWGVTSSGANVLTF. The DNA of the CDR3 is TGTGCCAGCAGGGACGACGGTTGGGGGGTTACAAGCTCTGGGGCCAACGTCCTGACTTTC.

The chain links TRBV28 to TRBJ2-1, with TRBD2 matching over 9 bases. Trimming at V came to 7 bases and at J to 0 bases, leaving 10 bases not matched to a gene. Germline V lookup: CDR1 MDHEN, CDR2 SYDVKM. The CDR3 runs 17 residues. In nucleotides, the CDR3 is TGTGCCAGCATCGAACTAGCGGGCGCCAGCTCCTACAATGAGCAGTTCTTC. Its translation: CASIELAGASSYNEQFF.

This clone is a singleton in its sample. The CDR3 reads CASSTSGSSYNEQFF. The DNA of the CDR3 is TGTGCCAGCAGCACCAGCGGGAGCTCCTACAATGAGCAGTTCTTC. The chain links TRBV7-3 to TRBJ2-1; 8 bases are shared with TRBD2. J lost 0 bases, V lost 5 bases, and 3 bases had no gene match. The germline gives CDR1 SGHTA, CDR2 FQGTGA. CDR3 size: 15 residues.

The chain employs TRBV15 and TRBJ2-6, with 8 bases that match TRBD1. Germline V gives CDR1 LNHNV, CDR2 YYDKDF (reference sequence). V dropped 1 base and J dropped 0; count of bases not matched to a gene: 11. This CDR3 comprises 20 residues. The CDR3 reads CATSRAPPGTGYSGANVLTF. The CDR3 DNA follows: TGTGCCACCAGCAGAGCCCCCCCCGGGACAGGCTACTCTGGGGCCAACGTCCTGACTTTC. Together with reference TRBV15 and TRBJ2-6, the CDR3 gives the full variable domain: DAMVIQNPRYQVTQFGKPVTLSCSQTLNHNVMYWYQQKSSQAPKLLFHYYDKDFNNEADTPDNFQSRRPNTSFCFLDIRSPGLGDTAMYLCATSRAPPGTGYSGANVLTFGAGSRLTVL.

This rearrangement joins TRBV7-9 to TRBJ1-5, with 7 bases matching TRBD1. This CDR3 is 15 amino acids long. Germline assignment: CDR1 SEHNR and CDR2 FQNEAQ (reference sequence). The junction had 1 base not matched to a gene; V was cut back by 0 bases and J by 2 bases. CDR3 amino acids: CASSLAGTGNQPQHF. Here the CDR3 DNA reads TGTGCCAGCAGCTTAGCGGGGACAGGCAATCAGCCCCAGCATTTT.

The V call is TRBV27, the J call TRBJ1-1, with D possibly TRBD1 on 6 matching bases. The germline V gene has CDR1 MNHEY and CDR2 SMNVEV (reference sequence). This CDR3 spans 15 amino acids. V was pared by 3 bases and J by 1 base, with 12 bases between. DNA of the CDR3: TGTGCCAGCAGTTTCGGGGCAGGGGCGAACACTGAAGCTTTCTTT. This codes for CASSFGAGANTEAFF.